This TCR beta chain was recorded in a study of CD8 T cells in ankylosing spondylitis. Whole-study findings and limits: Disease-associated clonotypes exhibited CD8+ identity and were relatively infrequent in peripheral blood. There was reportedly significant enrichment of clones that were disease-linked in matched ankylosing spondylitis synovial fluid. It appeared that ankylosing spondylitis blood was characterized by a TCR beta motif of roughly 8 highly homologous variants.

This clonotype was counted between two and nine times. The target antigen is unknown. This CDR3 contains 17 residues. Trimming cost V 6 bases and J 4 bases; bases outside gene matches: 11. TCRdb fed the 5' RACE reads into MiXCR, producing one record per CDR3 protein. In the table there are under 850,000 distinct CDR3 sequences, roughly 20% of which are singletons. V is TRBV12-3 or TRBV12-4 and J is TRBJ2-5, with 13 positions matching TRBD2. The source is a male donor with ankylosing spondylitis. Sequenced sample: blood, either unsorted or a sorted T cell fraction (not recorded which). The CDR3 region has the DNA TGTGCCAGCAGCCTCGGACTAGCGGGGGCCCCCTTAGAGACCCAGTACTTC. This encodes CASSLGLAGAPLETQYF.